The subject of this entry is one T cell receptor beta chain. The V gene's germline CDR1 is SGHTA and CDR2 FQGNSA. Trimming cost V 2 bases and J 8 bases, with 15 bases left between them. The CDR3 is 15 residues long. Authors' methods: Amplification from reference gene primers served as the basis for estimated nucleated cell counts. The method was immunoSEQ multiplex PCR; TCRdb's version includes in-frame clones alone and lacks a portion of them. The DNA was the basis for D and trimming; V, J and clone size are from that table. Of 250,000 to 300,000 clones in the sample, about 91% are singletons; the top ten hold 3.5% to 5%. These data come from a study of blood T cell repertoires in COVID-19. Across the study: The analysed material was cDNA or gDNA that came from T cells, B-cell-depleted T cells, or PBMCs.

What was sequenced was peripheral blood. This rearrangement joins TRBV7-2 to TRBJ1-4; D is possibly TRBD1 (5 bases). The receptor was derived from a woman in her 40s who had recovered from COVID-19. The DNA of the CDR3 is TGTGCCAGCAGCTTATTTCCAGGGCAGGAAGAAAAACTGTTTTTT. This gives the protein CASSLFPGQEEKLFF.